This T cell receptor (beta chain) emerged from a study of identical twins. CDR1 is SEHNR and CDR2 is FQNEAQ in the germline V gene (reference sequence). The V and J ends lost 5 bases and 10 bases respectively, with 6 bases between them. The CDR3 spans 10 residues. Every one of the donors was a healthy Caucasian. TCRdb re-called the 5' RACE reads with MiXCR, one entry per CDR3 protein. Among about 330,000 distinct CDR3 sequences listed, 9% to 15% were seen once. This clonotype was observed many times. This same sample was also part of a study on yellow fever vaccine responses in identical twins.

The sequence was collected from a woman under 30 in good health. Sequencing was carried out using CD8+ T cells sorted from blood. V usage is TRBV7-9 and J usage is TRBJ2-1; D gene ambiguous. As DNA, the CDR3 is TGTGCCAGCAGCGCGACAGAGCAGTTCTTC. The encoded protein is CASSATEQFF.